This note documents a single T cell receptor (beta chain) sequence. Extracted RNA was reverse transcribed into cDNA, the sequencing template. Sequenced by immunoSEQ multiplex PCR; TCRdb stores in-frame clones only, minus some. The table records roughly 250,000 clones, roughly two thirds of them present only once. The germline V gene encodes CDR1 MNHEY and CDR2 SMNVEV (reference sequence). Trimming left V 6 bases short and J 6 bases short, with 10 bases between. CDR3 size: 12 residues. The sample comes from a study of CD8+ T cells in alopecia areata. Overall study context: Those treated were given oral tofacitinib at 5 to 10 mg twice daily. The tofacitinib course ran for 6 to 18 months and was followed by 6 months off drug.

Alopecia areata patients provided lesional scalp punch biopsies and peripheral blood. PBMCs yielded sorted CD4+ and CD8+ T cells. This sequence joins TRBV27 and TRBJ2-3; D remains unclear. The clonotype originates from a human donor with alopecia areata. The sample was CD4+ T cells sorted from blood, taken at week 0. CDR3 loop: CASSRPPDTQYF. CDR3 in DNA: TGTGCCAGCAGCCGCCCTCCGGATACGCAGTATTTT.